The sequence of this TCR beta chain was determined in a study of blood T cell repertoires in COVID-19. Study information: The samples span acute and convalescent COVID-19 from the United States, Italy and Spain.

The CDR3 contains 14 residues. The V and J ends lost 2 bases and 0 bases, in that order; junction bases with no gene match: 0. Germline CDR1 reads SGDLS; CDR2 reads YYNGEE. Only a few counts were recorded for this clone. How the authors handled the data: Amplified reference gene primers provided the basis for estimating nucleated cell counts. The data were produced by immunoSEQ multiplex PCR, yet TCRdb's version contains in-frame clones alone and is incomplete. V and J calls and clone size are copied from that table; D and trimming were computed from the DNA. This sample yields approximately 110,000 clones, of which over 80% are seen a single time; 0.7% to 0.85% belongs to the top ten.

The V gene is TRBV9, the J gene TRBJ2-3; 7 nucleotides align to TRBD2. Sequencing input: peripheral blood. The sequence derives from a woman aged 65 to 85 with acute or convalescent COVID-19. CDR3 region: CASSVSGSTDTQYF. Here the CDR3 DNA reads TGTGCCAGCAGCGTTAGCGGGAGCACAGATACGCAGTATTTT.